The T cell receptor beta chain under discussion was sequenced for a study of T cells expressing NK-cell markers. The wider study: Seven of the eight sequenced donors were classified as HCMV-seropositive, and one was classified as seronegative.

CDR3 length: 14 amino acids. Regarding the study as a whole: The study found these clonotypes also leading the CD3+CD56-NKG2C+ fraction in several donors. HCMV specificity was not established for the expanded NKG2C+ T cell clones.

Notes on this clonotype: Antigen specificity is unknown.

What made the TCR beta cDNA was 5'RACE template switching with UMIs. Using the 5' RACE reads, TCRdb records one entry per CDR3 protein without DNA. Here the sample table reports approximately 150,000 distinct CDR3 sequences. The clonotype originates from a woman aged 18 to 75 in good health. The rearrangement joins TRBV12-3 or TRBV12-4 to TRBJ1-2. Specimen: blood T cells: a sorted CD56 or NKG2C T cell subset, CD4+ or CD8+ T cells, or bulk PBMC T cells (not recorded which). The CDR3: CASSFFPLDYGYTF.